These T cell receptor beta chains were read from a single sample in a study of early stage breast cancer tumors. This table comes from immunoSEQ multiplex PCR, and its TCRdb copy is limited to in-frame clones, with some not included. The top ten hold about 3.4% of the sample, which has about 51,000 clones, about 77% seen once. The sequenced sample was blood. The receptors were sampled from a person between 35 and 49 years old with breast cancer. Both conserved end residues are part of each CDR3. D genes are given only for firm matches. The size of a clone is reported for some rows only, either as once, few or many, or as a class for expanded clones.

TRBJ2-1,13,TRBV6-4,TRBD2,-,CARLAGHNNEQFF,TGTGCCAGACTAGCGGGGCATAACAATGAGCAGTTCTTC
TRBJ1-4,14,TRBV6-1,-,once,CASIPPGPVEKLFF,TGTGCCAGCATACCGCCGGGGCCGGTTGAAAAACTGTTTTTT
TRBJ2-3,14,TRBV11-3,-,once,CASSLLGGRDTQYF,TGTGCCAGCAGCTTACTGGGCGGCAGGGATACGCAGTATTTT
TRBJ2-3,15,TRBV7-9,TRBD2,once,CASSSTGTSGLMEYF,TGTGCCAGCAGCTCAACCGGGACTAGCGGGTTGATGGAGTATTTT
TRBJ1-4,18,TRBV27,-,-,CASRHRMGGRTPNEKLFF,TGTGCCAGCCGTCACCGGATGGGGGGAAGGACGCCTAATGAAAAACTGTTTTTT
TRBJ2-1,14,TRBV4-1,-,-,CASSQEQARGEQFF,TGCGCCAGCAGCCAAGAGCAGGCTAGGGGTGAGCAGTTCTTC
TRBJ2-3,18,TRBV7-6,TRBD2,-,CASSLTGTSGVKTDTQYF,TGTGCCAGCAGCTTGACCGGGACTAGCGGAGTAAAGACAGATACGCAGTATTTT
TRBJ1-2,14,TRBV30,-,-,CAWNAGTLGLRDTF,TGTGCCTGGAACGCAGGGACTTTGGGTTTGCGGGACACCTTC
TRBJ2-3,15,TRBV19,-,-,CASSFGTGKGDTQYF,TGTGCCAGTAGCTTTGGTACAGGGAAAGGGGATACGCAGTATTTT
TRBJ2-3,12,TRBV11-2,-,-,CASTSSTDTQYF,TGTGCCAGCACAAGTAGCACAGATACGCAGTATTTT
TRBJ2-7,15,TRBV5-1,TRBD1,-,CASSSTTGESYEQYF,TGCGCCAGCAGCTCCACTACAGGGGAGAGCTACGAGCAGTACTTC
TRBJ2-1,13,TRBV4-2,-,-,CASSQDQARGQFF,TGTGCCAGCAGCCAAGATCAGGCCAGGGGGCAGTTCTTC
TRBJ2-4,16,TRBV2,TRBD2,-,CASSGGTSGAKNIQYF,TGTGCCAGCAGTGGAGGGACTAGCGGAGCCAAAAACATTCAGTACTTC
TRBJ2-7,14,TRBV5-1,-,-,CASSSPGLYYEQYF,TGCGCCAGCAGCTCGCCCGGGCTATACTACGAGCAGTACTTC
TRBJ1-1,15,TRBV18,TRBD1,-,CASSPQQGMNTEAFF,TGTGCCAGCTCACCCCAACAGGGGATGAACACTGAAGCTTTCTTT
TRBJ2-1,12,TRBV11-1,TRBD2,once,CASSRTRDEQFF,TGTGCCAGCAGCCGGACTAGAGATGAGCAGTTCTTC
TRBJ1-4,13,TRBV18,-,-,CASSPPGNEKLFF,TGTGCCAGCTCTCCCCCGGGAAATGAAAAACTGTTTTTT
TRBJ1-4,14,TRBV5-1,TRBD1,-,CASSRGTGYEKLFF,TGCGCCAGCAGCCGAGGGACAGGGTATGAAAAACTGTTTTTT
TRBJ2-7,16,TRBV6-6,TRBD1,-,CASSYIPTGVSYEQYF,TGTGCCAGCAGTTACATCCCGACAGGGGTGTCCTACGAGCAGTACTTC
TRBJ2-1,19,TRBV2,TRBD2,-,CASSGKGLAGVPRGNEQFF,TGTGCCAGCAGTGGGAAAGGACTAGCGGGAGTACCCCGGGGCAATGAGCAGTTCTTC
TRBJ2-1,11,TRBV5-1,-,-,CASSWARGEFF,TGCGCCAGCAGCTGGGCCAGGGGGGAGTTCTTC
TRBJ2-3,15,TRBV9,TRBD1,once,CASSGPGTGADTQYF,TGTGCCAGCAGCGGCCCCGGGACAGGAGCAGATACGCAGTATTTT
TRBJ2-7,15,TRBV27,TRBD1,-,CASRDGQGARGEQYF,TGTGCCAGCAGGGACGGACAGGGGGCGAGAGGCGAGCAGTACTTC
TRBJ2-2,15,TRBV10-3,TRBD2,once,CAISEEAGAAGELFF,TGTGCCATCAGTGAAGAGGCGGGAGCGGCCGGGGAGCTGTTTTTT